The 15 T cell receptor beta chains reported below all come from one sample, sequenced in a study of T cells after yellow fever vaccination. TCRdb itself ran the 5' RACE reads through MiXCR, one entry per CDR3 protein. The table has some 250,000 distinct CDR3 sequences, 6.5% to 8.5% seen once. The material sequenced was CD4+ T cells sorted from PBMCs, taken 15 days after the yellow fever booster vaccination. The receptors originated from a man aged 25 to 40 who received the YFV17D yellow fever vaccine.

This clonotype was seen more than once but under ten times. This rearrangement joins TRBV6-2 or TRBV6-3 to TRBJ2-7; possible D gene TRBD2, 5 bases. Germline V gene sequence: CDR1 MNHEY, CDR2 SVGEGT. This CDR3 spans 18 amino acids. V gave up 3 bases and J gave up 2 bases, with 23 bases separating them. CDR3 nucleotides: TGTGCCAGCAGTTATAACCTCCGCGCGGGTCCGCTAACCTACGAGCAGTACTTC. Encoded protein: CASSYNLRAGPLTYEQYF.

The sample holds many counts of this clonotype. The J gene is TRBJ2-5, the V gene TRBV29-1; 14 bases line up with TRBD2. The CDR3 is 15 amino acids. Germline CDR1 is SQVTM and CDR2 is ANQGSEA. V was clipped by 4 bases and J by 3 bases; unmatched bases: 4. Written as DNA, the CDR3 is TGCAGCGTTGTAGGGGGACTAGCGGGAGAAGAGACCCAGTACTTC. Translating gives CSVVGGLAGEETQYF. Looking up the rest from reference TRBV29-1 and TRBJ2-5 gives the full variable domain: SAVISQKPSRDICQRGTSLTIQCQVDSQVTMMFWYRQQPGQSLTLIATANQGSEATYESGFVIDKFPISRPNLTFSTLTVSNMSPEDSSIYLCSVVGGLAGEETQYFGPGTRLLVL.

This clonotype came up a few times. This chain joins TRBV7-2 and TRBJ2-3; TRBD2 matches 16 bases. There are 14 residues in the CDR3. Germline V CDR1 and CDR2: SGHTA, FQGNSA. V shed 5 bases, J shed 9 bases, and the junction held 2 bases outside the gene matches. This CDR3 reads CASSPGLAGGTQYF. CDR3 bases: TGTGCCAGCAGCCCGGGACTAGCGGGAGGGACGCAGTATTTT.

This rearrangement joins TRBV6-5 to TRBJ1-1; D is perhaps TRBD1 (5 bases). Per the germline V gene, CDR1 is MNHEY and CDR2 is SVGAGI. The CDR3 covers 13 residues. Trimming shortened V by 5 bases and J by 4 bases, and 11 bases separated the two germline ends. The CDR3 DNA reads TGTGCCAGCAGTCACCGGGGCCCCACTGAAGCTTTCTTT. Amino acids: CASSHRGPTEAFF.

The chain is built from TRBV7-2 and TRBJ1-3; D is uncertain. Germline CDR1 SGHTA, CDR2 FQGNSA. The V end lost 5 bases, the J end lost 0 bases, and 8 bases lay between the germline ends. The CDR3 contains 14 residues. The CDR3 reads CASSPRYSGNTIYF. The DNA for the CDR3 is TGTGCCAGCAGCCCACGGTACTCTGGAAACACCATATATTTT.

There are a few counts of this clonotype. J is TRBJ2-1 and V is TRBV7-8; 10 nucleotides agree with TRBD2. This CDR3 is 15 amino acids long. CDR1 is SGHVS and CDR2 is FQNEAQ in the germline V gene. Trimming cost V 2 bases and J 5 bases; bases outside gene matches: 3. CDR3 residues: CASSLFGLADNEQFF. CDR3 nucleotide sequence: TGTGCCAGCAGCTTATTCGGACTAGCGGACAATGAGCAGTTCTTC.

This clonotype was observed a handful of times. The V gene is TRBV6-5, the J gene TRBJ2-3; D is unclear. The CDR3 extends over 14 amino acids. V was clipped by 5 bases and J by 5 bases, with 14 bases between them. Germline-derived CDR1 and CDR2 are MNHEY and SVGAGI. CDR3 amino acids: CASSPRGDRDTQYF. CDR3 in DNA: TGTGCCAGCAGTCCTCGAGGCGATCGAGATACGCAGTATTTT.

The CDR3 DNA is TGCAGTGCTTACCGGGACAGGGAGGTCATTGAGCAGTTCTTC. This sequence encodes CSAYRDREVIEQFF. This chain joins TRBV20-1 and TRBJ2-1, with 9 bases that match TRBD1. Germline V lookup: CDR1 DFQATT, CDR2 SNEGSKA (reference sequence). The V and J ends lost 5 bases and 9 bases, in that order; junction bases with no gene match: 11. This CDR3 has 14 residues.

The genes are TRBV3-1 and TRBJ1-2, with 9 nucleotides matching TRBD1. This CDR3 has 17 residues. The ends lost 3 bases at V and 4 bases at J; junction bases unmatched: 12. Germline CDR1 LGHDT, CDR2 YNNKEL (reference sequence). This chain's CDR3 is CASSHPLDRGKIYGYTF. The CDR3 DNA is TGTGCCAGCAGCCATCCACTCGACAGGGGGAAGATCTATGGCTACACCTTC.

The genes are TRBV7-2 and TRBJ2-1, with D perhaps matching TRBD1 or TRBD2 (5 bases each). V was cut by 5 bases and J by 9 bases, with 23 bases left in between. Germline CDR1 is SGHTA and CDR2 is FQGNSA. The CDR3 is 16 residues long. CDR3 sequence: CASSTTPGASQGEQFF. In DNA, the CDR3 is TGTGCCAGCAGCACGACGCCCGGGGCCTCCCAGGGTGAGCAGTTCTTC.

The chain joins TRBV20-1 to TRBJ2-3; 10 nucleotides line up with TRBD1. Per germline, CDR1 DFQATT and CDR2 SNEGSKA (reference sequence). V lost 4 bases to trimming and J lost 7 bases; unmatched junction nucleotides: 5. The CDR3 is made up of 13 amino acids. The DNA for the CDR3 is TGCAGTGCTACTGACAGGGGGCGAAATACGCAGTATTTT. It translates to CSATDRGRNTQYF.

This clonotype was counted between two and nine times. The genes are TRBV3-1 and TRBJ2-1, with 8 bases lining up with TRBD1. The CDR3 sequence is 16 residues long. V dropped 1 base and J dropped 7; count of bases not matched to a gene: 9. Per germline, CDR1 LGHDT and CDR2 YNNKEL (reference sequence). The CDR3 DNA sequence: TGTGCCAGCAGCCAAGTCCCAGGGGGCGCTAGGAATGAGCAGTTCTTC. Protein product: CASSQVPGGARNEQFF.

The chain's CDR3 is CASSSTSGPDTQYF. The CDR3 nucleotides are TGTGCCAGCAGCTCGACTAGCGGGCCAGATACGCAGTATTTT. This sequence joins TRBV7-6 and TRBJ2-3; 10 nucleotides match TRBD2. The CDR3 runs to 14 residues. Germline lookup yields CDR1 SGHVS and CDR2 FNYEAQ. V gave up 4 bases and J gave up 4 bases; unmatched junction bases: 2.

This clonotype was recorded many times. The rearrangement links TRBV4-3 to TRBJ1-6; tentatively, D is TRBD1 (5 bases). The V end lost 0 bases, the J end lost 9 bases, and 15 bases lay between the germline ends. Per germline, CDR1 LGHNA and CDR2 YSLEER. CDR3 length: 16 residues. CDR3 sequence reads: CASSQDWGSTGSPLHF. In DNA form, the CDR3 reads TGCGCCAGCAGCCAAGATTGGGGGAGCACCGGTTCACCCCTCCACTTT.

The J gene is TRBJ2-5, the V gene TRBV9; possible D gene TRBD1, 6 bases. Between the trimmed V and J ends, which lost 0 bases and 2 bases, there was a span of 14 bases. CDR3 length: 16 residues. Germline V gives CDR1 SGDLS, CDR2 YYNGEE. CDR3 loop: CASSVDLNREQETQYF. CDR3 DNA sequence: TGTGCCAGCAGCGTAGACTTGAACAGGGAGCAAGAGACCCAGTACTTC.